This T cell receptor (beta chain) was identified during a study of T-cell memory formation after mild COVID-19 (dated by TCRdb to 2020 to 2022). Describing the broader study: Most TCR sequence clusters were specific to one of the two donors. Longitudinal TCRalpha and TCRbeta repertoire sequencing tracked T-cell clones expanding and contracting after mild COVID-19 in a couple of donors. Two young, previously healthy adult volunteers, one female and one male, were included in the cohort. Overall study results and their limits: Only a couple of mild cases were covered in the study, and larger cohorts including severe cases with pre-infection samples were considered necessary. Whether the second-wave clones peaking on day 37 were SARS-CoV-2 specific was not confirmed. Some responding clones were detected in pre-infection memory, suggesting pre-existing cross-reactive memory T cells joined the SARS-CoV-2 response. Contracting CD4+ clones appeared mostly in the CM and EM memory subsets, whereas CD8+ clones were enriched in EMRA. Clones that contracted from day 15 to 85 showed balanced CD4/CD8 phenotypes, whereas a second wave of clones that expanded from day 15 to 37 leaned towards CD4+.

Ficoll-Paque density gradient centrifugation was the method used to isolate PBMCs. Only a few counts were recorded for this clonotype. The clone's antigen remains unknown. Base quality data are lacking; no much larger clone is found one base away. Sequencing used an Illumina NovaSeq 6000. cDNA libraries for TCRalpha and TCRbeta were prepared by 5'RACE using constant-segment primers, with sample barcodes and unique molecular identifiers added. RNA was extracted from every sample with Trizol reagent. The libraries were amplified in two PCR steps, and the second step added a second sample barcode and Illumina TruSeq adapters. The libraries were sequenced on an Illumina NovaSeq using 2 x 150 bp paired-end reads. Per the original workflow: Demultiplexing of reads and collapsing into UMI-guided consensus sequences were performed with migec v1.2.7. With mixcr v2.1.11, UMI consensuses were aligned to TRA and TRB V and J templates and assembled into clonotypes. A clonotype was counted as expanded or contracted only if both edgeR and NoisET called the change significant, with noise models trained on biological replicates. For edgeR calls, the cutoffs were a false discovery rate-adjusted p below 0.01 and a log2 fold-change threshold of 1. As an exploratory analysis of dynamics, max-normalized trajectories of the 1000 most abundant clonotypes were examined with PCA combined with hierarchical clustering. The CD4 or CD8 phenotype of responding clones was assigned using the separately sequenced CD4+ and CD8+ repertoires. The public sequencing data were trimmed at Q25 with fastp and processed into clonotypes with MiXCR by TCRdb, which kept only in-frame beta chains. For every CDR3 protein sequence, its rows merge into one entry that carries the most common genes and DNA. Clone size and V and J calls follow TCRdb, not the original study. This sample gives about half a million distinct CDR3 sequences in total; 15% to 20% of them show up just once. The ten largest clones take up roughly an eighth of the sample.

CDR1 and CDR2 were assigned from the germline V gene as ENHRY and SYGVKD. Between the V and J ends, shortened by 6 bases and 5 bases respectively, the junction contains 11 bases. There are 13 amino acids in the CDR3, from cysteine to phenylalanine inclusive. Just CDR3 DNA is preserved here, 39 bases in frame from base 1. The receptor chain draws on TRBV10-3 and TRBJ1-5, with no reliable assignment of the D segment. Sample: PBMCs or a T cell subset sorted from them (not recorded which). This TCR derives from an adult woman who had mild COVID-19 (a few samples of this study predate the infection). The sample titles of this study are shuffled in the database, so cell type and time point are left out; the donor was told from shared clones. The CDR3 loop reads CAISATGDQPQHF. The DNA reads as follows: TGTGCCATCAGCGCAACGGGAGATCAGCCCCAGCATTTT.